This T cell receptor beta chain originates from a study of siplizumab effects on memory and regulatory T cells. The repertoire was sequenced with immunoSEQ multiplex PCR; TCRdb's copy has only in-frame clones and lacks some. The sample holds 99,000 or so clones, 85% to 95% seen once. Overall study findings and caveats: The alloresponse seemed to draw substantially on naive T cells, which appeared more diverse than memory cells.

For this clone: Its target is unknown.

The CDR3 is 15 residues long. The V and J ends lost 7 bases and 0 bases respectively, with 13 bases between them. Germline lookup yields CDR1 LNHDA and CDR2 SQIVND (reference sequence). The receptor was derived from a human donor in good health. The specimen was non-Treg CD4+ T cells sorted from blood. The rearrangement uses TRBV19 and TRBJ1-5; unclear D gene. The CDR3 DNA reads TGTGCCAGTATTAGCGACCGGGCTAGCAATCAGCCCCAGCATTTT. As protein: CASISDRASNQPQHF.